Each of the 25 T cell receptor beta chains below was sequenced from the same sample in a study of T cell responses to AZD1222 COVID-19 vaccine. Here immunoSEQ multiplex PCR was the method, and the copy in TCRdb shows in-frame clones only, minus some. The data contain about 120,000 clones, roughly 89% of them singletons. The material was peripheral blood, obtained on day 0 of AZD1222 vaccination. All receptors derive from an adult in good health.

The chain joins TRBV20-1 to TRBJ1-5; 8 bases are a match to TRBD1. CDR3 size: 16 residues. Losses at the gene ends were 3 bases for V and 1 base for J; bases not matched to a gene: 8. CDR1 DFQATT and CDR2 SNEGSKA come from the germline V gene (reference sequence). Written as DNA, the CDR3 is TGCAGTGCTAGTGAACTACAGGGGGGGAGCAATCAGCCCCAGCATTTT. Amino acids: CSASELQGGSNQPQHF.

The V and J genes are TRBV25-1 and TRBJ2-2; a weak D match, TRBD2 (6 bases). The CDR3 is made up of 16 amino acids. The V gene's germline CDR1 is MGHDK and CDR2 SYGVNS. The V gene lost 6 bases and the J gene lost 2 bases, with 16 bases spanning the gap. The CDR3 is CASSTPAGFNTGELFF. The CDR3, as DNA: TGTGCCAGCAGCACACCGGCGGGATTTAACACCGGGGAGCTGTTTTTT.

This clone was seen only a few times. The genes are TRBV7-2 and TRBJ1-5; 7 bases line up with TRBD1. Germline V CDR1 and CDR2: SGHTA, FQGNSA. With 3 bases clipped from V and 3 bases from J, the junction kept 5 bases outside the gene matches. The CDR3 has 15 amino acids. The CDR3 DNA sequence: TGTGCCAGCAGCTTCAGTCAGGGGGACAATCAGCCCCAGCATTTT. This sequence encodes CASSFSQGDNQPQHF.

This chain connects TRBV2 to TRBJ1-5; no firm D call. This CDR3 is 15 amino acids long. Per the germline V gene, CDR1 is SNHLY and CDR2 is FYNNEI. The ends were cut back, 5 bases at V and 6 bases at J, with 17 bases in the middle. The CDR3 DNA follows: TGTGCCAGCAGTTTGAGGGCTTTGCCAGGTCAGCCCCAGCATTTT. It is translated as CASSLRALPGQPQHF. The full variable domain, completed using reference TRBV2 and TRBJ1-5, is EPEVTQTPSHQVTQMGQEVILRCVPISNHLYFYWYRQILGQKVEFLVSFYNNEISEKSEIFDDQFSVERPDGSNFTLKIRSTKLEDSAMYFCASSLRALPGQPQHFGDGTRLSIL.

The chain is built from TRBV13 and TRBJ1-4; no firm D call. The germline V and J ends were trimmed by 5 bases and 0 bases, with 10 bases remaining between them. The length of the CDR3 is 15 residues. Germline V gene lookup returns CDR1 PRHDT and CDR2 FYEKMQ (reference sequence). CDR3 sequence reads: CASSADRATNEKLFF. In nucleotides, the CDR3 is TGTGCCAGCAGCGCGGACCGCGCAACTAATGAAAAACTGTTTTTT. Full variable domain (remainder filled in from reference TRBV13 and TRBJ1-4): AAGVIQSPRHLIKEKRETATLKCYPIPRHDTVYWYQQGPGQDPQFLISFYEKMQSDKGSIPDRFSAQQFSDYHSELNMSSLELGDSALYFCASSADRATNEKLFFGSGTQLSVL.

This clone was observed a single time. The chain couples TRBV29-1 to TRBJ1-1; D unclear. Germline V gives CDR1 SQVTM, CDR2 ANQGSEA. This CDR3 contains 15 residues. The germline V and J ends were trimmed by 6 bases and 0 bases, with 17 bases remaining between them. CDR3: CSVHQSAGVNTEAFF. For the CDR3, the DNA is TGCAGCGTCCACCAGTCGGCTGGAGTGAACACTGAAGCTTTCTTT.

The chain carries TRBV18 and TRBJ2-1; 8 nucleotides match TRBD1. Germline CDR1 is KGHSH and CDR2 is LQKENI. The ends lost 0 bases at V and 8 bases at J; junction bases unmatched: 6. The CDR3 covers 15 residues. The CDR3 DNA is TGTGCCAGCTCACCACCCTCCGGACAGGGAGATGAGCAGTTCTTC. Translating it yields CASSPPSGQGDEQFF.

J is TRBJ1-5 and V is TRBV2; no reliable D call. Germline CDR1 SNHLY, CDR2 FYNNEI. Trimming took 3 bases from V and 9 from J, leaving 6 bases between them. The CDR3 spans 11 residues. The DNA of the CDR3 is TGTGCCAGCAGTGAGGGAAGGCCCCAGCATTTT. The encoded protein is CASSEGRPQHF.

J is TRBJ1-3 and V is TRBV6-6, with D possibly TRBD1 on 6 matching bases. The CDR3 sequence is 11 residues long. Per germline, CDR1 MNHNY and CDR2 SVGAGI (reference sequence). The CDR3 coding sequence is TGTGCAGGGGGCTCTGGAAACACCATATATTTT. It translates to CAGGSGNTIYF.

The chain carries TRBV13 and TRBJ1-1; D gene unclear. V lost 5 bases, J lost 5 bases, and 15 bases lay in between. The CDR3 has 14 amino acids. The germline gives CDR1 PRHDT, CDR2 FYEKMQ (reference sequence). As DNA, the CDR3 is TGTGCCAGCAGCCCAAGGCGACTTCGGACTGAAGCTTTCTTT. Residues: CASSPRRLRTEAFF.

This chain connects TRBV7-2 to TRBJ1-2, with TRBD1 identical over 7 bases. With V trimmed by 5 bases and J by 12 bases, 18 bases remained unmatched. Germline CDR1 reads SGHTA; CDR2 reads FQGNSA. The CDR3 sequence is 15 residues long. CDR3 nucleotides: TGTGCCAGCAGCAGAGACAGGGTCTCCCCTGATGGGGACACCTTC. This translates into CASSRDRVSPDGDTF.

CDR3 loop: CASSPQVPKGTEAFF. CDR3 sequence (DNA): TGTGCCAGTAGTCCCCAAGTCCCTAAGGGCACTGAAGCTTTCTTT. V usage is TRBV19 and J usage is TRBJ1-1, with unresolved D. Germline CDR1 is LNHDA and CDR2 is SQIVND (reference sequence). CDR3 length equals 15 residues. Trimming took off 5 bases at V and 4 bases at J, with 17 bases between the two ends.

This clone was detected only a few times. V usage is TRBV3-1 (or the pseudogene TRBV3-2) and J usage is TRBJ1-2; 10 positions agree with TRBD1. Looked up from germline, CDR1 is LGHDT and CDR2 is YNNKEL (reference sequence). The CDR3 runs to 15 residues. Trimming took 4 bases from V and 4 from J; bases not matched to a gene: 6. CDR3 loop: CASSLQTGGFYGYTF. The CDR3, as DNA: TGTGCCAGCAGCCTCCAGACAGGGGGCTTCTATGGCTACACCTTC.

The chain is built from TRBV5-1 and TRBJ2-7; D is ambiguous. V lost 0 bases and J 7 bases, leaving 14 bases between the germline ends. The length of the CDR3 is 14 residues. The V gene's germline CDR1 is SGHRS and CDR2 YFSETQ. The CDR3 sequence is CASSLEIAATEQYF. In DNA form, the CDR3 reads TGCGCCAGCAGCTTGGAAATAGCAGCTACGGAGCAGTACTTC.

The chain couples TRBV24-1 to TRBJ1-3; 7 bases are a match to TRBD1. The CDR3 spans 14 residues. J gave up 0 bases and V 6 bases, and 1 base lay outside the gene matches. Germline V gene lookup returns CDR1 KGHDR and CDR2 SFDVKD. The CDR3 DNA follows: TGTGCCACCAGTCCAGGGGGCTCTGGAAACACCATATATTTT. Amino acid sequence: CATSPGGSGNTIYF.

V gene TRBV29-1 combines with J gene TRBJ2-3, with TRBD1 identical over 11 bases. The germline gives CDR1 SQVTM, CDR2 ANQGSEA. CDR3 length equals 15 residues. Unmatched junction bases numbered 8, after V lost 6 bases and J lost 3 bases. CDR3 loop: CSVGDRGYSTDTQYF. The CDR3 DNA reads as TGCAGCGTGGGGGACAGGGGGTATTCTACAGATACGCAGTATTTT.

This chain connects TRBV10-3 to TRBJ2-1; D not certain. Between the trimmed V and J ends, which lost 6 bases and 4 bases, there was a span of 13 bases. CDR1 is ENHRY and CDR2 is SYGVKD in the germline V gene. CDR3 length: 14 residues. The CDR3 protein is CAISQQLSYNEQFF. The CDR3, as DNA: TGTGCCATCAGCCAACAGCTCTCGTACAATGAGCAGTTCTTC.

This clone appeared many times. The chain joins TRBV27 to TRBJ2-1; perhaps TRBD1 as D (5 bases). V lost 8 bases and J 7 bases, leaving 12 bases between the germline ends. The CDR3 is 12 residues long. Germline CDR1 and CDR2: MNHEY and SMNVEV (reference sequence). This chain's CDR3 is CASLGQHNEQFF. DNA for the CDR3: TGTGCCAGCCTTGGACAACATAATGAGCAGTTCTTC.

This chain connects TRBV2 to TRBJ2-3; 8 positions agree with TRBD1. Germline V CDR1 and CDR2: SNHLY, FYNNEI. With V trimmed by 3 bases and J by 5 bases, 10 bases remained unmatched. The length of the CDR3 is 16 residues. CDR3 DNA: TGTGCCAGCAGTGACATGGGCAGGGGGCCAGGAGATACGCAGTATTTT. Its translation: CASSDMGRGPGDTQYF.

This clone appeared once. The chain links TRBV28 to TRBJ1-1; unclear D gene. The CDR3 length is 11 residues. The V gene lost 6 bases and the J gene lost 5 bases, with 7 bases spanning the gap. Per the germline V gene, CDR1 is MDHEN and CDR2 is SYDVKM. CDR3 sequence reads: CASRVGTEAFF. The DNA for the CDR3 is TGTGCCAGCAGGGTGGGGACTGAAGCTTTCTTT.

The rearrangement uses TRBV7-3 and TRBJ1-1; D ambiguous. The germline CDR1 and CDR2 sequences are SGHTA and FQGTGA. V lost 5 bases and J lost 1, with 11 bases in between. This CDR3 has 14 amino acids. CDR3 protein: CASSLTGGNTEAFF. As DNA, the CDR3 is TGTGCCAGCAGCCTGACCGGAGGGAACACTGAAGCTTTCTTT.

The chain is built from TRBV28 and TRBJ2-2; D gene unclear. V shed 7 bases and J shed 4 bases, with 10 bases lying between them. Per germline, CDR1 MDHEN and CDR2 SYDVKM. This CDR3 is built from 13 residues. The CDR3 reads CASNRWGTGELFF. CDR3 sequence (DNA): TGTGCCAGCAATAGGTGGGGCACCGGGGAGCTGTTTTTT.

This clone was found once. V usage is TRBV3-1 (or the pseudogene TRBV3-2) and J usage is TRBJ2-1, with 8 bases aligning to TRBD2. The CDR3 is made up of 15 amino acids. Germline-derived CDR1 and CDR2 are LGHDT and YNNKEL (reference sequence). Trimming removed 3 bases from V and 9 bases from J; junction bases left unmatched: 10. The CDR3 coding sequence is TGTGCCAGCAGCCAGACAGGACTAGCTCAAAGTGAGCAGTTCTTC. This codes for CASSQTGLAQSEQFF.

This clone was recorded once. The V and J genes are TRBV6-2 or TRBV6-3 and TRBJ1-3; 7 bases are a match to TRBD1. The CDR3 is 16 residues long. Germline V gives CDR1 MNHEY, CDR2 SVGEGT. Unmatched junction bases numbered 12, after V lost 6 bases and J lost 4 bases. The chain's CDR3 is CASSRQGYSRGNTIYF. CDR3 coding DNA: TGTGCCAGCAGCAGACAGGGATACTCGAGAGGAAACACCATATATTTT.

Only one count was recorded for this clone. The rearrangement uses TRBV9 and TRBJ2-3; D unclear. The CDR3 loop spans 13 amino acids. The V gene's germline CDR1 is SGDLS and CDR2 YYNGEE. The V end was cut by 0 bases, the J end by 6 bases, with 8 bases between. The CDR3 here is CASSVGGSDTQYF. In nucleotides, the CDR3 is TGTGCCAGCAGCGTAGGTGGCTCGGATACGCAGTATTTT.